This TCR beta chain originates from a study of Ad26.COV2.S vaccination and SARS-CoV-2 variants. Study-level background: Into the muscle, Ad26.COV2.S was dosed once or twice, 56 days apart.

Between the trimmed V and J ends, which lost 3 bases and 0 bases, there was a span of 16 bases. The CDR3 runs 18 residues. Looked up from germline, CDR1 is SGHDT and CDR2 is YYEEEE. Noted treatment: 15 to 20 received Ad26.COV2.S at low or high dose, single or two shots; 5 received placebo; per-sample allocation not given. Samples analyzed were those drawn on day 63 after the first vaccine or placebo injection. Within Boston, the person who donated was an adult of 18-55 years. Data came from immunoSEQ multiplex PCR; TCRdb stores just in-frame clones and leaves some out. The profile covers around 450,000 clones, with roughly 87% appearing a single time and over 1.5% taken by the ten largest.

The V gene is TRBV5-6, the J gene TRBJ1-6, with D possibly matching TRBD1 (5 bases). This receptor was identified in a person between 18 and 60 years old who received the Ad26.COV2.S COVID-19 vaccine or a placebo. The sample was peripheral blood, taken in a trial of Ad26.COV2.S vaccine versus placebo. CDR3 in amino acids: CASSSTGLQSSYNSPLHF. CDR3 in DNA: TGTGCCAGCAGCTCGACGGGACTCCAGAGCTCCTATAATTCACCCCTCCACTTT.